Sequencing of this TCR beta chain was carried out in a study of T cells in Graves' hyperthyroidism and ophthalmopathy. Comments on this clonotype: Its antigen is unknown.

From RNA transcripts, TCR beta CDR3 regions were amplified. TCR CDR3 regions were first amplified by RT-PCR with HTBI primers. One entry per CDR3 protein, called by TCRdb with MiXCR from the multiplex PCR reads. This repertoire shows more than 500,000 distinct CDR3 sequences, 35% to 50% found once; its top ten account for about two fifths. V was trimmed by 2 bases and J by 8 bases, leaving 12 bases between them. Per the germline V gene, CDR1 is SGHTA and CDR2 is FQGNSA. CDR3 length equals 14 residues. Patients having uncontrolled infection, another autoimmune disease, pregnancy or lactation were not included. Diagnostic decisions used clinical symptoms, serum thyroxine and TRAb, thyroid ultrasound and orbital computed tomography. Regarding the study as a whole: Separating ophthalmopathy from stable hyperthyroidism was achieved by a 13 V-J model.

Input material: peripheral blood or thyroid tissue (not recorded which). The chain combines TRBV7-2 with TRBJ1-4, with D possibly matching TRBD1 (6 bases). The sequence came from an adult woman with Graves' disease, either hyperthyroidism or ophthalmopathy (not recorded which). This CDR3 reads CASSLFQRGEKLFF. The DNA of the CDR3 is TGTGCCAGCAGCTTATTCCAAAGGGGGGAAAAACTGTTTTTT.